Listed below are T cell receptor beta chains from one sample, sequenced in a study of cytomegalovirus exposure and HLA in healthy donors. Libraries were prepared by immunoSEQ multiplex PCR; TCRdb keeps only in-frame clonotypes and omits some of them. In all, the sample yields some 110,000 clones. Sequencing was carried out using PBMCs. Source of these receptors: a man aged 25 to 40 in good health and CMV-seronegative. The CDR3 runs from the conserved cysteine through the conserved F or W. D genes are given only for firm matches.

V	J	D	CDR3	DNA
TRBV10-3	TRBJ2-3	TRBD1	CAISEAGQGSRGRGSTDTQYF	TGTGCCATCAGTGAGGCCGGACAGGGAAGTAGAGGTCGAGGAAGCACAGATACGCAGTATTTT
TRBV5-5	TRBJ1-2	.	CASSPPGGDYGYTF	TGTGCCAGCAGCCCTCCGGGAGGGGACTATGGCTACACCTTC
TRBV18	TRBJ1-1	TRBD1	CASSPEPPGTGVKNTEAFF	TGTGCCAGCTCACCCGAACCTCCCGGGACAGGGGTTAAGAACACTGAAGCTTTCTTT
TRBV29-1	TRBJ2-3	TRBD1	CSVEAGTGVDTQYF	TGCAGCGTTGAAGCCGGGACAGGGGTAGATACGCAGTATTTT
TRBV5-5	TRBJ2-7	TRBD1	CASRFSGGSEQYF	TGTGCCAGCAGATTCTCAGGGGGTAGCGAGCAGTACTTC
TRBV5-4	TRBJ2-6	.	CASSGAVTRTGANVLTF	TGTGCCAGCAGCGGGGCGGTGACAAGGACTGGGGCCAACGTCCTGACTTTC
TRBV11-2	TRBJ1-6	.	CASSLAGTYNSPLHF	TGTGCCAGCAGCTTGGCAGGGACCTATAATTCACCCCTCCACTTT
TRBV30	TRBJ2-1	TRBD1	CAWSPGQGYNEQFF	TGTGCCTGGAGCCCGGGACAGGGTTACAATGAGCAGTTCTTC
TRBV4-2	TRBJ2-3	TRBD1	CASSPRQGRDTQYF	TGTGCCAGCAGCCCCCGACAGGGAAGGGATACGCAGTATTTT
TRBV5-4	TRBJ2-5	.	CASSLYRRQETQYF	TGTGCCAGCAGCTTGTATCGGAGACAAGAGACCCAGTACTTC
TRBV5-4	TRBJ2-1	TRBD1	CASSFPGQGTGGEQFF	TGTGCCAGCAGCTTCCCGGGACAGGGGACAGGGGGTGAGCAGTTCTTC
TRBV15	TRBJ2-5	.	CATSRDHVGGTGTQYF	TGTGCCACCAGCAGAGACCACGTTGGGGGGACGGGGACCCAGTACTTC
TRBV4-2	TRBJ2-5	.	CASSQDITVDQETQYF	TGTGCCAGCAGCCAAGATATAACGGTTGACCAAGAGACCCAGTACTTC
TRBV4-3	TRBJ1-2	.	CASSQYSGGSWGYTF	TGCGCCAGCAGCCAATATTCGGGGGGGAGTTGGGGCTACACCTTC
TRBV28	TRBJ2-7	TRBD1	CASSPLGTGGLYEQYF	TGTGCCAGCAGTCCACTCGGGACAGGGGGGCTGTACGAGCAGTACTTC
TRBV10-3	TRBJ1-2	.	CAISEGSLYGYTF	TGTGCCATCAGTGAGGGCAGTCTCTATGGCTACACCTTC
TRBV7-3	TRBJ2-3	TRBD1	CASSLLDTGGNTQYF	TGTGCCAGCAGCCTCCTCGACACAGGGGGAAATACGCAGTATTTT
TRBV2	TRBJ2-3	TRBD2	CAGYVAGPSTDTQYF	TGTGCCGGCTACGTAGCGGGACCTAGCACAGATACGCAGTATTTT
TRBV28	TRBJ2-7	.	CASSPTILVRQYF	TGTGCCAGCAGTCCTACCATCTTGGTGAGGCAGTACTTC
TRBV27	TRBJ1-3	TRBD1	CASSDRVLNTIYF	TGTGCCAGCAGCGACAGGGTTTTAAACACCATATATTTT
TRBV5-4	TRBJ1-2	TRBD1	CASSTPTGGHGYTF	TGTGCCAGCAGCACCCCGACAGGGGGCCATGGCTACACCTTC
TRBV19	TRBJ2-2	.	CASSPQTGTGELFF	TGTGCCAGTAGTCCGCAGACAGGCACCGGGGAGCTGTTTTTT
TRBV9	TRBJ2-7	.	CASSAGTVSYEQYF	TGTGCCAGCAGCGCAGGGACTGTTTCCTACGAGCAGTACTTC
TRBV9	TRBJ2-4	TRBD1	CASSAGLTGNIQYF	TGTGCCAGCAGCGCGGGATTGACAGGGAACATTCAGTACTTC
TRBV6-1	TRBJ1-2	.	CASTRQAIHF	TGTGCCAGCACTAGACAGGCGATACACTTC
TRBV5-6	TRBJ2-7	.	CASSLSTGWVQYF	TGTGCCAGCAGCTTGTCTACAGGGTGGGTGCAGTACTTC
TRBV28	TRBJ2-4	.	CASTTSGLGIQYF	TGTGCCAGCACTACCTCCGGTCTCGGCATTCAGTACTTC
TRBV11-2	TRBJ2-7	.	CASSLGGVVYEQYF	TGTGCCAGCAGCTTAGGCGGGGTAGTATACGAGCAGTACTTC
TRBV7-2	TRBJ2-2	TRBD1	CASSLVRQGADTGELFF	TGTGCCAGCAGCTTAGTAAGACAGGGGGCCGACACCGGGGAGCTGTTTTTT
TRBV7-6	TRBJ2-5	.	CASSLVSSGERKTQYF	TGTGCCAGCAGCTTAGTGAGTAGCGGAGAGCGGAAGACCCAGTACTTC
TRBV10-1	TRBJ1-3	TRBD1	CASIKTGARNTIYF	TGCGCCAGCATCAAGACAGGGGCTAGAAACACCATATATTTT
TRBV10-3	TRBJ2-1	.	CAISDLAASYNEQFF	TGTGCCATCAGTGACCTCGCGGCTTCCTACAATGAGCAGTTCTTC
TRBV7-3	TRBJ2-3	TRBD2	CASSFDGGAQDTQYF	TGTGCCAGCAGCTTCGACGGGGGGGCCCAAGATACGCAGTATTTT
TRBV28	TRBJ1-2	.	CASSGGGVLRGYTF	TGTGCCAGCAGTGGGGGAGGGGTTCTTAGGGGCTACACCTTC
TRBV11-3	TRBJ1-6	TRBD1	CASSLDGQGDSPLHF	TGTGCCAGCAGCTTAGATGGCCAGGGGGATTCCCCCCTCCACTTT
TRBV15	TRBJ1-1	.	CATSRVNAREAFF	TGTGCCACCAGCAGAGTAAACGCGCGAGAAGCTTTCTTT
TRBV5-6	TRBJ1-1	TRBD1	CASSLDRGRTEAFF	TGTGCCAGCAGCTTAGACAGGGGAAGGACTGAAGCTTTCTTT
TRBV9	TRBJ1-2	.	CASSPSGKTGVGYTF	TGTGCCAGCAGCCCATCGGGGAAGACAGGAGTTGGCTACACCTTC
TRBV6-1	TRBJ1-2	.	CASSLDPGVSYGYTF	TGTGCCAGCAGTCTGGACCCGGGGGTAAGCTATGGCTACACCTTC
TRBV30	TRBJ1-2	.	CAWKSDNYGYTF	TGTGCCTGGAAGAGCGACAACTATGGCTACACCTTC
TRBV25-1	TRBJ2-3	TRBD1	CASSGRDRVGRSTDTQYF	TGTGCCAGCAGTGGCCGGGACAGGGTAGGTCGGAGCACAGATACGCAGTATTTT
TRBV11-1	TRBJ2-5	TRBD1	CASSQPRTGRRNQETQYF	TGTGCCAGCAGCCAGCCCCGGACAGGTAGAAGGAACCAAGAGACCCAGTACTTC
TRBV15	TRBJ2-4	.	CATSTSENIQYF	TGTGCCACCAGCACCTCCGAAAACATTCAGTACTTC
TRBV5-1	TRBJ1-3	.	CASSLDTDSGNTIYF	TGCGCCAGCAGCTTGGACACCGACTCTGGAAACACCATATATTTT